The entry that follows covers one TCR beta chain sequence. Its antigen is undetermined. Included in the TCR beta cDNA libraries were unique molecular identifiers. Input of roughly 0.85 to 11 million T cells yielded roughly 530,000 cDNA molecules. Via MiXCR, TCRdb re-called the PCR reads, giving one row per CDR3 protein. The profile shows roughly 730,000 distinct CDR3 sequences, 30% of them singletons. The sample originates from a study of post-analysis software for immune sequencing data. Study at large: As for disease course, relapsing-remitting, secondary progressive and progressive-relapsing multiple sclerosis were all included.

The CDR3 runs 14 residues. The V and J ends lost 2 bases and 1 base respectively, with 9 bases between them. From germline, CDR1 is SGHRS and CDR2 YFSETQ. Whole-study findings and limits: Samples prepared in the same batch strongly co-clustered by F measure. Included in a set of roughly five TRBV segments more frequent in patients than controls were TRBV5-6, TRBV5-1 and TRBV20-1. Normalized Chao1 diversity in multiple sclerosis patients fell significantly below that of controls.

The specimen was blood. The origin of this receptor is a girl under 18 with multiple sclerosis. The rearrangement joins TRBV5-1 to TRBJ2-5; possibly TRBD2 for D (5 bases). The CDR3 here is CASSFAGFQETQYF. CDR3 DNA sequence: TGCGCCAGCAGCTTCGCGGGTTTCCAAGAGACCCAGTACTTC.